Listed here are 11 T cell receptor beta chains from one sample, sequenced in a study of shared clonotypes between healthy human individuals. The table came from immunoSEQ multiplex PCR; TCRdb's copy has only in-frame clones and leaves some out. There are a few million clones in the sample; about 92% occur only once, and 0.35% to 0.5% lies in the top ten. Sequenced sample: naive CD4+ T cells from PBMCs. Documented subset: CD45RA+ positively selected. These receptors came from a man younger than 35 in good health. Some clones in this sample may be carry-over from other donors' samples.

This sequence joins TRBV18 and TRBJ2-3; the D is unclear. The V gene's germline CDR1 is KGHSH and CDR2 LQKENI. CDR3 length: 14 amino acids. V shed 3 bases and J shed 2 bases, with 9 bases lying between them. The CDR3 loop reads CASSPRSLTDTQYF. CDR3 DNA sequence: TGTGCCAGCTCACCTCGATCTCTCACAGATACGCAGTATTTT. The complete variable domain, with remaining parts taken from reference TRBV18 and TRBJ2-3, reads NAGVMQNPRHLVRRRGQEARLRCSPMKGHSHVYWYRQLPEEGLKFMVYLQKENIIDESGMPKERFSAEFPKEGPSILRIQQVVRGDSAAYFCASSPRSLTDTQYFGPGTRLTVL.

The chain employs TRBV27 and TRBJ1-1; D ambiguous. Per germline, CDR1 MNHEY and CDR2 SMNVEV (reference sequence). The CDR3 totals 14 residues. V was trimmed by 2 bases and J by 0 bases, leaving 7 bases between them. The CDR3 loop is CASSLRYMNTEAFF. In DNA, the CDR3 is TGTGCCAGCAGTTTACGATATATGAACACTGAAGCTTTCTTT.

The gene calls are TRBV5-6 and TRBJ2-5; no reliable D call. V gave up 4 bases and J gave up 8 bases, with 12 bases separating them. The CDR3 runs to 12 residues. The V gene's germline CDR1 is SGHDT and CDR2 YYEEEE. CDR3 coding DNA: TGTGCCAGCAGCAGAACCCCGTCCACCCAGTACTTC. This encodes CASSRTPSTQYF.

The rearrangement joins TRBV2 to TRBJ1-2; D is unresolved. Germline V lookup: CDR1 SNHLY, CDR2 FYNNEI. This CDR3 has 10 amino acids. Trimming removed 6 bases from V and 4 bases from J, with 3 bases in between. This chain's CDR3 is CASSIYGYTF. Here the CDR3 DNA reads TGTGCCAGCAGCATCTATGGCTACACCTTC.

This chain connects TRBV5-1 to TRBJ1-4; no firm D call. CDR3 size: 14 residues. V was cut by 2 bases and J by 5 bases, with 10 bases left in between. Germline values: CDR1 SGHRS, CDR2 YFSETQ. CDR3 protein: CASSLQRENEKLFF. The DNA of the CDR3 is TGCGCCAGCAGCTTACAGCGAGAGAATGAAAAACTGTTTTTT.

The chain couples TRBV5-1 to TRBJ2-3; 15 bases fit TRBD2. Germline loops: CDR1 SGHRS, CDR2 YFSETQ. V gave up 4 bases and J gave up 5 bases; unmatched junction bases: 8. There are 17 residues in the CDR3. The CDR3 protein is CASSGGLAGGRIDTQYF. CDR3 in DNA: TGCGCCAGCAGCGGCGGACTAGCGGGAGGGCGTATAGATACGCAGTATTTT.

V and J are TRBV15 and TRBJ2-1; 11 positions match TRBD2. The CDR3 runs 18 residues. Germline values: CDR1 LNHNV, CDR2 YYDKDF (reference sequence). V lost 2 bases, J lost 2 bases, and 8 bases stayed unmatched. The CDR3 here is CATSRLGTSGSPYNEQFF. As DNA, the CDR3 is TGTGCCACCAGCAGACTAGGGACTAGCGGCTCCCCCTACAATGAGCAGTTCTTC.

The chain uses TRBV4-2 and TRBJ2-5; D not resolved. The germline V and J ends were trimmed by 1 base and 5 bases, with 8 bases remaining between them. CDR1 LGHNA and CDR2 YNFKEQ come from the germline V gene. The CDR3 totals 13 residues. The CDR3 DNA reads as TGTGCCAGCAGCCAAGGATTGGTTGAGACCCAGTACTTC. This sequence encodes CASSQGLVETQYF.

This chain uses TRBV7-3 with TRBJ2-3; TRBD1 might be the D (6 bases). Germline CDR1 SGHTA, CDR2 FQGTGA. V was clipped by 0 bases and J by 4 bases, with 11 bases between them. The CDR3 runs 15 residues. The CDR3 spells CASSLTRGIADTQYF. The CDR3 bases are TGTGCCAGCAGCTTAACAAGGGGGATCGCAGATACGCAGTATTTT.

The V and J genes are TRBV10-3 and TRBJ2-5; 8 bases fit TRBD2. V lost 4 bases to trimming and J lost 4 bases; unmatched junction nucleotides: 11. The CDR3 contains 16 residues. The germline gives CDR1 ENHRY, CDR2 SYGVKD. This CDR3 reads CAISALGAGVAETQYF. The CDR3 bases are TGTGCCATCAGTGCTCTAGGAGCGGGAGTTGCAGAGACCCAGTACTTC.

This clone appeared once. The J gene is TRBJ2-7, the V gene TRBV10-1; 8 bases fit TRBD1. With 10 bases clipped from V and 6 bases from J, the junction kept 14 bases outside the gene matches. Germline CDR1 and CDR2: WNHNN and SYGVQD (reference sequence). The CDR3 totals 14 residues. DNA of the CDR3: TGCGCCACCCGGACAGGGAGGTGCGTGGTCGAGCAGTACTTC. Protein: CATRTGRCVVEQYF.